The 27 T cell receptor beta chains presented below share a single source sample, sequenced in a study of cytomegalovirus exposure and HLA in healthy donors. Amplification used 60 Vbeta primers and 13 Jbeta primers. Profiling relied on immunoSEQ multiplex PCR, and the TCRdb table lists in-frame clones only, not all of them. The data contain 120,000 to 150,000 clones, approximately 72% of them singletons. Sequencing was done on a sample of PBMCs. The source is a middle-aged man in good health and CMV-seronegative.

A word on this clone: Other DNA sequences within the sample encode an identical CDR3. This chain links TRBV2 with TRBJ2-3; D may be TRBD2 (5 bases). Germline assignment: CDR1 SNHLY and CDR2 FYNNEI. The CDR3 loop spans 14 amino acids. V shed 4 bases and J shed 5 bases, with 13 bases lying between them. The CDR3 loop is CASSGVGEGDTQYF. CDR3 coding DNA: TGTGCCAGCAGTGGTGTGGGAGAGGGAGATACGCAGTATTTT.

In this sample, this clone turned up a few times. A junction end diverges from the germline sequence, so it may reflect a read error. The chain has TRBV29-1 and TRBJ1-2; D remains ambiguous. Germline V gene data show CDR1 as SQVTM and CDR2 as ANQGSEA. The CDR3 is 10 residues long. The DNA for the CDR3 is TGCAGCGTTGAGAGAGGTGGCTACCCCTTC. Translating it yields CSVERGGYPF.

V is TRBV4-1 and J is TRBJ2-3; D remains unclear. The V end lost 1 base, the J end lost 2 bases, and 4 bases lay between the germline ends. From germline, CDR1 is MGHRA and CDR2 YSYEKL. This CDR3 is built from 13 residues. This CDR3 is CASSQVHTDTQYF. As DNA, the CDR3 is TGCGCCAGCAGCCAAGTTCACACAGATACGCAGTATTTT.

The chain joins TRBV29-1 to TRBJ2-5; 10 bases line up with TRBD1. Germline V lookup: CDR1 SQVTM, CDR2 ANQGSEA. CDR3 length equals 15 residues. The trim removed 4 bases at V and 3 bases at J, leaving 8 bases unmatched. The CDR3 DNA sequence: TGCAGCGTTGCATACACTGGGACAGGGGAAGAGACCCAGTACTTC. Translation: CSVAYTGTGEETQYF.

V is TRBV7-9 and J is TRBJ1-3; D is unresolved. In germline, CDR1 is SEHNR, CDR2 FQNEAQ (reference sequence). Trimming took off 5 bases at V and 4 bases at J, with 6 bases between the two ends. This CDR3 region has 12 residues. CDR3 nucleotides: TGTGCCAGCAGCCCACAGGGAAACACCATATATTTT. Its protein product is CASSPQGNTIYF. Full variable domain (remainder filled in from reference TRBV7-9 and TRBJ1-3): DTGVSQNPRHKITKRGQNVTFRCDPISEHNRLYWYRQTLGQGPEFLTYFQNEAQLEKSRLLSDRFSAERPKGSFSTLEIQRTEQGDSAMYLCASSPQGNTIYFGEGSWLTVV.

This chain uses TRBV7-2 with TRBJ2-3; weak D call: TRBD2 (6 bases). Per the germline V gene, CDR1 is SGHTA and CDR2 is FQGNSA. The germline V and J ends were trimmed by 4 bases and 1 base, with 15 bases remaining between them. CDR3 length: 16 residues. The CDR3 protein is CASSSAGFWGTDTQYF. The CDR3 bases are TGTGCCAGCAGCTCTGCGGGGTTTTGGGGCACAGATACGCAGTATTTT. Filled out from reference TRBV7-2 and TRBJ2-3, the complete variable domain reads GAGVSQSPSNKVTEKGKDVELRCDPISGHTALYWYRQSLGQGLEFLIYFQGNSAPDKSGLPSDRFSAERTGGSVSTLTIQRTQQEDSAVYLCASSSAGFWGTDTQYFGPGTRLTVL.

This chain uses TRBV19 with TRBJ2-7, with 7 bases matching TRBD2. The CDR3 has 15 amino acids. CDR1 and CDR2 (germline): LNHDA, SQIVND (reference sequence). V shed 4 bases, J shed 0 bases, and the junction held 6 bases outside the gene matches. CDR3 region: CASSTTSDLSYEQYF. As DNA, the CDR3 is TGTGCCAGTAGTACCACTAGCGACCTCTCCTACGAGCAGTACTTC.

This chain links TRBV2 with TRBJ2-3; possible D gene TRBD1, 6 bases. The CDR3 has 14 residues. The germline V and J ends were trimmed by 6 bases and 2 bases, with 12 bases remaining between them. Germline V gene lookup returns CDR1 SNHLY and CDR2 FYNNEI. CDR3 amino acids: CASSLGQTTDTQYF. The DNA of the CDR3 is TGTGCCAGCAGCCTCGGACAGACCACAGATACGCAGTATTTT.

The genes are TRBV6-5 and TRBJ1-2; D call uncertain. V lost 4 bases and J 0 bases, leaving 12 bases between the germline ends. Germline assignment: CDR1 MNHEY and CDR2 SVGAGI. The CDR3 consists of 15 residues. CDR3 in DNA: TGTGCCAGCAGTTTCGTCCACAGAACTAACTATGGCTACACCTTC. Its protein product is CASSFVHRTNYGYTF.

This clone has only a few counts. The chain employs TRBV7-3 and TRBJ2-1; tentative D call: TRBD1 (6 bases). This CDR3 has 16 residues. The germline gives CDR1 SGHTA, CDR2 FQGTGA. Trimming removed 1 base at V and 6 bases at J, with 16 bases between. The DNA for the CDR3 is TGTGCCAGCAGCTTAAGACCTACAGGGCCGGGCAATGAGCAGTTCTTC. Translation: CASSLRPTGPGNEQFF.

This chain's CDR3 is CASSLGLADYEQYF. Here the CDR3 DNA reads TGTGCCAGCAGCTTGGGACTAGCGGACTACGAGCAGTACTTC. This chain connects TRBV5-6 to TRBJ2-5; 9 bases line up with TRBD2. The DNA end is more similar to TRBJ2-7, so the J call may be wrong. The CDR3 extends over 14 amino acids. Per germline, CDR1 SGHDT and CDR2 YYEEEE.

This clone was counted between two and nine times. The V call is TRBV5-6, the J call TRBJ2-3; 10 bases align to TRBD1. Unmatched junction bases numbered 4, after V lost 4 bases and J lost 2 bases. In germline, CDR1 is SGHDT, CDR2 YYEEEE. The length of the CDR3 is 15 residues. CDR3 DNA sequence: TGTGCCAGCAGCCACGACAGGGGGCTCACAGATACGCAGTATTTT. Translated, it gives CASSHDRGLTDTQYF.

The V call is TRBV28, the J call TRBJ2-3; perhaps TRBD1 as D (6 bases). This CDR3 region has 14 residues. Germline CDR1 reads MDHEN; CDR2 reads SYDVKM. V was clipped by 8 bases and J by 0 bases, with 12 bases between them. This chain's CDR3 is CASGQHASTDTQYF. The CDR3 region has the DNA TGTGCCAGCGGACAGCACGCTAGCACAGATACGCAGTATTTT.

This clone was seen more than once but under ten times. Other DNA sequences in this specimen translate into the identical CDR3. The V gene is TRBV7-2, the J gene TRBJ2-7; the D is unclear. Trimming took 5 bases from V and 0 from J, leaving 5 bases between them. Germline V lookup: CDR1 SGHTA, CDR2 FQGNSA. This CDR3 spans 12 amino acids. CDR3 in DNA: TGTGCCAGCAGCCCGAGCTCCTACGAGCAGTACTTC. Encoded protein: CASSPSSYEQYF.

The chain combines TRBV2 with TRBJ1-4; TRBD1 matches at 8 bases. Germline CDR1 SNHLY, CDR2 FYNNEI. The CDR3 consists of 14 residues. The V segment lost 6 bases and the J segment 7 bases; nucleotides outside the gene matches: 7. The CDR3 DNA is TGTGCCAGCAGACCGCAGGGGGCGGGTGAAAAACTGTTTTTT. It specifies CASRPQGAGEKLFF. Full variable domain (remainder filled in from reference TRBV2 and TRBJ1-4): EPEVTQTPSHQVTQMGQEVILRCVPISNHLYFYWYRQILGQKVEFLVSFYNNEISEKSEIFDDQFSVERPDGSNFTLKIRSTKLEDSAMYFCASRPQGAGEKLFFGSGTQLSVL.

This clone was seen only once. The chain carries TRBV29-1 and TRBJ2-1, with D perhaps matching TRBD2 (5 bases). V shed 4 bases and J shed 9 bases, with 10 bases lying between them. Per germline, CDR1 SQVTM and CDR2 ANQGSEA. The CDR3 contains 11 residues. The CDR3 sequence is CSVVSVGEQFF. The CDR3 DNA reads TGCAGCGTTGTTAGCGTCGGTGAGCAGTTCTTC.

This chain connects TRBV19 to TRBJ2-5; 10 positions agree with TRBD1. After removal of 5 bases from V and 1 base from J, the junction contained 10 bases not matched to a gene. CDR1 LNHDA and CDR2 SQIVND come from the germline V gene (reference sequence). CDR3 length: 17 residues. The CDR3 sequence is CASSSPSGTGVQETQYF. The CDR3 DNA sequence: TGTGCCAGTAGTTCACCTTCCGGGACAGGGGTCCAAGAGACCCAGTACTTC.

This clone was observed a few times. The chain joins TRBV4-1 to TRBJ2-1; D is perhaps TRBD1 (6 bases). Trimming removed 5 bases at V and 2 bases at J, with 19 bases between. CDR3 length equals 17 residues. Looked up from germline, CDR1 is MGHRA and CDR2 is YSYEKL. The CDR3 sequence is CASSKPTGSGPYNEQFF. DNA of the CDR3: TGCGCCAGCAGCAAGCCAACAGGGTCCGGGCCCTACAATGAGCAGTTCTTC.

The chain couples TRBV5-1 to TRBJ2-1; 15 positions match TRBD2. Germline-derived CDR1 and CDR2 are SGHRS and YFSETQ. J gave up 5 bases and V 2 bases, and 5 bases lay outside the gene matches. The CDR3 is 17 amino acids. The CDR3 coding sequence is TGCGCCAGCAGCTTATCCGGGACTAGCGGGGGGAACAATGAGCAGTTCTTC. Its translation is CASSLSGTSGGNNEQFF.

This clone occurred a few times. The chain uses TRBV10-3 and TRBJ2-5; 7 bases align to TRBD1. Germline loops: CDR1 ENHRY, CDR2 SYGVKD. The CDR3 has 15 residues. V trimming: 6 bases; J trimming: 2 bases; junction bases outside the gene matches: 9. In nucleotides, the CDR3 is TGTGCCATCAGGGCCGGGACAGCGATACAAGAGACCCAGTACTTC. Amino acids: CAIRAGTAIQETQYF.

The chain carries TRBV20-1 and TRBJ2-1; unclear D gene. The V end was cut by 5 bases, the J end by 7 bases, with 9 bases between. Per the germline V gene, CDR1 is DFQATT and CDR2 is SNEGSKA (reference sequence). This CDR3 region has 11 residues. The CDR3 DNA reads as TGCAGTGCTGAGGTTTTAAATGAGCAGTTCTTC. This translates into CSAEVLNEQFF.

CDR3 DNA sequence: TGTGCCAGCTCACCTTATAGCAATCAGCCCCAGCATTTT. Its protein product is CASSPYSNQPQHF. The V gene is TRBV18, the J gene TRBJ1-5, with D hard to call. Germline CDR1 is KGHSH and CDR2 is LQKENI. The CDR3 covers 13 residues. The V and J ends lost 3 bases and 0 bases respectively, with 3 bases between them.

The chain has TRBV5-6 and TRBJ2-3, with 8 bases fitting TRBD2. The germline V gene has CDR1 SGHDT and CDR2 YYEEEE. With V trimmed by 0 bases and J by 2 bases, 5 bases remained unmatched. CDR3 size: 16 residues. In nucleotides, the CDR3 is TGTGCCAGCAGCTTGGCACTAGCGGATCCCACAGATACGCAGTATTTT. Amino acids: CASSLALADPTDTQYF.

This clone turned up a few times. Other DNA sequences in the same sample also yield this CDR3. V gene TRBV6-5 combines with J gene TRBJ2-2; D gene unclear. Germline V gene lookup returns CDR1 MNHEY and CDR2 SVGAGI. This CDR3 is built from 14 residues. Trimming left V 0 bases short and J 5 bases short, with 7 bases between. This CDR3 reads CASSYSRSTGELFF. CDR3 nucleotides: TGTGCCAGCAGTTACTCGAGGTCGACCGGGGAGCTGTTTTTT.

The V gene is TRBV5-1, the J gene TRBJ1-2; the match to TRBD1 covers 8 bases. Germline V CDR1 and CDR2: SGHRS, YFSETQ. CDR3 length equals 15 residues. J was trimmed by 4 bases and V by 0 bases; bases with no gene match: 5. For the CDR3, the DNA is TGCGCCAGCAGCTTGGAGGGGACAGGCACCTATGGCTACACCTTC. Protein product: CASSLEGTGTYGYTF.

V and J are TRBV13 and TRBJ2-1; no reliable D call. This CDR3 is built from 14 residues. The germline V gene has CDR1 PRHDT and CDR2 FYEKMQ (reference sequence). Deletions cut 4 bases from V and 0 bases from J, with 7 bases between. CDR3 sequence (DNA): TGTGCCAGCAGCTCCGACAACTCCTACAATGAGCAGTTCTTC. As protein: CASSSDNSYNEQFF.

This CDR3 reads CASSEGEVNTEAFF. CDR3 nucleotide sequence: TGTGCCAGCAGCGAGGGGGAAGTGAACACTGAAGCTTTCTTT. The chain uses TRBV5-4 and TRBJ1-1, with a possible D match to TRBD1 (6 bases). V lost 4 bases to trimming and J lost 0 bases, with 10 bases between them. This CDR3 is built from 14 residues. Germline CDR1 SGHNT, CDR2 YYREEE (reference sequence).